Listed here are 17 T cell receptor beta chains from one sample, sequenced in a study of cytomegalovirus exposure and HLA in healthy donors (dated by TCRdb to about 2017). The receptor library was made with the immunoSEQ multiplex PCR assay. For the multiplex PCR, a mixture combining 60 forward primers for TCR Vbeta segments and 13 reverse primers for TCR Jbeta segments was used. The table comes from immuneACCESS by way of TCRdb, which keeps in-frame sequences with V and J called. Part of the clones is missing from these tables; in studies checked, under half for an unresolved V gene and the rest for unknown reasons. This sample gives over 150,000 clones in total; 70% to 90% of them show up just once. The top ten constitute 5.5% to 6.5% of the sample. Sequenced input: PBMCs. These receptors originate from a middle-aged woman in good health and CMV-seropositive.

The chain uses TRBV19 and TRBJ2-2; the D gene is possibly TRBD2 (5 bases). The germline gives CDR1 LNHDA, CDR2 SQIVND (reference sequence). The CDR3 extends over 14 amino acids. The CDR3 sequence: CVSTRSGNTGELFF. The CDR3 DNA is TGTGTTAGTACCCGGAGCGGGAACACCGGGGAGCTGTTTTTT.

The V and J genes are TRBV6-5 and TRBJ1-3; TRBD1 might be the D (5 bases). Trimming shortened V by 6 bases and J by 2 bases, and 14 bases separated the two germline ends. CDR3 size: 15 residues. Per the germline V gene, CDR1 is MNHEY and CDR2 is SVGAGI. Here the CDR3 DNA reads TGTGCCAGCAGCCTTACGGACATGGCTGGAAACACCATATATTTT. It encodes CASSLTDMAGNTIYF.

This rearrangement joins TRBV28 to TRBJ2-7, with D possibly being TRBD1 (6 bases). V was pared by 6 bases and J by 3 bases, with 18 bases between. The germline V gene has CDR1 MDHEN and CDR2 SYDVKM. CDR3 length: 15 amino acids. The CDR3 is CASSPGHSSLYEQYF. The CDR3 DNA reads as TGTGCCAGCAGCCCGGGACATTCCAGCCTCTACGAGCAGTACTTC.

This chain links TRBV28 with TRBJ2-5, with D possibly being TRBD2 (6 bases). Trimming took 1 base from V and 9 from J, leaving 18 bases between them. Germline CDR1 MDHEN, CDR2 SYDVKM. The CDR3 totals 15 residues. This CDR3 reads CASSLLRGTFESQYF. CDR3 coding DNA: TGTGCCAGCAGTTTATTGCGGGGAACGTTTGAATCCCAGTACTTC.

The chain has TRBV5-1 and TRBJ2-7; 7 nucleotides align to TRBD1. The germline V gene has CDR1 SGHRS and CDR2 YFSETQ. The CDR3 length is 14 residues. V lost 0 bases to trimming and J lost 6 bases; unmatched junction nucleotides: 6. The CDR3 coding sequence is TGCGCCAGCAGCTTGGAAGTAAGGGGGCCCGAGCAGTACTTC. Amino acid sequence: CASSLEVRGPEQYF.

This rearrangement joins TRBV30 to TRBJ2-5; TRBD1 agrees at 11 bases. This CDR3 is built from 13 residues. V dropped 4 bases and J dropped 7; count of bases not matched to a gene: 5. The V gene's germline CDR1 is GTSNPN and CDR2 SVGIG (reference sequence). The CDR3 DNA is TGTGCCTGGAAAACCGGGACAGGGGGGACCCAGTACTTC. The encoded protein is CAWKTGTGGTQYF.

This clone came up once. This chain joins TRBV11-2 and TRBJ2-7; 10 bases map to TRBD2. Germline lookup yields CDR1 SGHAT and CDR2 FQNNGV. Unmatched junction bases numbered 3, after V lost 1 base and J lost 6 bases. The CDR3 runs 14 residues. CDR3: CASSLGGTSAEQYF. As DNA, the CDR3 is TGTGCCAGCAGCTTAGGGGGGACTAGCGCCGAGCAGTACTTC. The complete variable domain, with remaining parts taken from reference TRBV11-2 and TRBJ2-7, reads EAGVAQSPRYKIIEKRQSVAFWCNPISGHATLYWYQQILGQGPKLLIQFQNNGVVDDSQLPKDRFSAERLKGVDSTLKIQPAKLEDSAVYLCASSLGGTSAEQYFGPGTRLTVT.

This clone was observed a single time. This chain uses TRBV7-8 with TRBJ2-3; TRBD1 matches 8 bases. V trimming: 5 bases; J trimming: 1 base; junction bases outside the gene matches: 17. In germline, CDR1 is SGHVS, CDR2 FQNEAQ. The CDR3 runs 19 residues. DNA of the CDR3: TGTGCCAGCAGCCTTAGAGTGGGGCCGACAGGGGACGGCACAGATACGCAGTATTTT. It encodes CASSLRVGPTGDGTDTQYF.

The chain joins TRBV29-1 to TRBJ2-7; 9 bases map to TRBD1. The junction had 11 bases not matched to a gene; V was cut back by 6 bases and J by 5 bases. The CDR3 has 14 residues. Germline-derived CDR1 and CDR2 are SQVTM and ANQGSEA. The CDR3: CSVALGTGIHEQYF. The CDR3, as DNA: TGCAGCGTCGCACTGGGGACAGGGATCCACGAGCAGTACTTC.

The V gene is TRBV5-1, the J gene TRBJ1-4; D remains ambiguous. This CDR3 is built from 15 residues. Trimming pared 0 bases from V and 0 bases from J, leaving 6 bases between. From germline, CDR1 is SGHRS and CDR2 YFSETQ. Written as DNA, the CDR3 is TGCGCCAGCAGCTTGGGTCATGCAACTAATGAAAAACTGTTTTTT. It encodes CASSLGHATNEKLFF.

The chain recombines TRBV27 with TRBJ1-2; the D is unclear. CDR1 and CDR2 from the germline V gene are MNHEY and SMNVEV (reference sequence). CDR3 length: 15 residues. Trimming shortened V by 8 bases and J by 3 bases, and 19 bases separated the two germline ends. The CDR3 sequence is CASGELEGADYGYTF. The CDR3 nucleotides read TGTGCCAGCGGCGAACTCGAGGGCGCAGACTATGGCTACACCTTC.

The J gene is TRBJ2-7, the V gene TRBV5-1; TRBD2 aligns across 8 bases. CDR3 length equals 14 residues. Looked up from germline, CDR1 is SGHRS and CDR2 is YFSETQ. V lost 0 bases, J lost 2 bases, and 1 base stayed unmatched. This chain's CDR3 is CASSLGAGAYEQYF. CDR3 nucleotides: TGCGCCAGCAGCTTGGGAGCGGGAGCCTACGAGCAGTACTTC.

The rearrangement uses TRBV7-9 and TRBJ2-7; 11 bases are a match to TRBD2. Trimming removed 4 bases from V and 0 bases from J; junction bases left unmatched: 2. The CDR3 totals 15 residues. Germline-derived CDR1 and CDR2 are SEHNR and FQNEAQ (reference sequence). DNA of the CDR3: TGTGCCAGCAGCTCTCTAGCGGGAGGCTCCTACGAGCAGTACTTC. Its protein is CASSSLAGGSYEQYF.

The genes are TRBV11-2 and TRBJ2-1; 8 positions match TRBD1. Trimming at V came to 2 bases and at J to 5 bases, leaving 8 bases not matched to a gene. Per the germline V gene, CDR1 is SGHAT and CDR2 is FQNNGV. The CDR3 covers 16 residues. The CDR3 DNA follows: TGTGCCAGCAGCTTAAACCGACAGGGGTCTAACAATGAGCAGTTCTTC. Its translation is CASSLNRQGSNNEQFF.

This sequence joins TRBV30 and TRBJ2-7; possible D gene TRBD1, 6 bases. Germline values: CDR1 GTSNPN, CDR2 SVGIG (reference sequence). The V end lost 7 bases, the J end lost 3 bases, and 16 bases lay between the germline ends. This CDR3 is built from 13 residues. CDR3 nucleotide sequence: TGTGCCTCGGAACGGGACACAAGCTACGAGCAGTACTTC. Translating gives CASERDTSYEQYF.

The rearrangement links TRBV27 to TRBJ1-3; 8 positions match TRBD1. The CDR3 is made up of 19 amino acids. Germline V lookup: CDR1 MNHEY, CDR2 SMNVEV (reference sequence). The junction had 16 bases not matched to a gene; V was cut back by 4 bases and J by 2 bases. The CDR3 nucleotides are TGTGCCAGCAGTTCTGGAACCATGACAGGGGCCGGGGCTGGAAACACCATATATTTT. The encoded protein is CASSSGTMTGAGAGNTIYF.

The chain carries TRBV10-2 and TRBJ2-7; 12 positions agree with TRBD2. The V segment lost 10 bases and the J segment 7 bases; nucleotides outside the gene matches: 8. Germline V gene sequence: CDR1 WSHSY, CDR2 SAAADI. CDR3 size: 13 residues. The CDR3 DNA sequence: TGCGCCACCTCGACTAGCGGGAGAAGTGAGCAGTACTTC. It is translated as CATSTSGRSEQYF.